This T cell receptor (beta chain) appears in the sequencing data of a study of CD4 T cells in relation to SARS-CoV-2 and coronaviruses. About this clone itself: The antigen is not known.

Before the COVID-19 pandemic, during about 2011-2019, CD4+ T cells were taken from unexposed donors. CD4+ T cells were isolated from the cells after about ten days of culture. Cultures held under 2.5 million PBMCs per well with around 10 IU/ml IL-2. Clones were read by immunoSEQ multiplex PCR, and TCRdb kept only the in-frame ones, dropping some. The sample carries about 23,000 clones, over 60% recorded once. V lost 2 bases to trimming and J lost 3 bases; unmatched junction nucleotides: 3. The CDR3 runs 15 residues. Germline V lookup: CDR1 MNHEY, CDR2 SMNVEV (reference sequence). This TCR derives from a human donor in good health. Sequenced sample: CD4+ T cells from PBMCs, cultured in vitro. The chain combines TRBV27 with TRBJ2-3, with 9 bases identical to TRBD2. The CDR3 region is CASSLAGGPTDTQYF. The CDR3 DNA reads TGTGCCAGCAGTTTAGCGGGAGGGCCTACAGATACGCAGTATTTT.